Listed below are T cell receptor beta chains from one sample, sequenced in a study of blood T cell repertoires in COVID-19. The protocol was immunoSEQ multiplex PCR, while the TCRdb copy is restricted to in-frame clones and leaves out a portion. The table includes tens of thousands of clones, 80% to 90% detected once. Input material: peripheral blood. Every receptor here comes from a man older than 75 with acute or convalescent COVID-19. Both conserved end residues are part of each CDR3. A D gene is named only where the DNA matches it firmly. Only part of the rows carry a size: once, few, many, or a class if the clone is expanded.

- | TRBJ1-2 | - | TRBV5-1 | CASSLAGVNYGYTF | TGCGCCAGCAGCTTGGCGGGGGTGAACTATGGCTACACCTTC
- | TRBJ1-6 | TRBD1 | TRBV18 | CASSPQTGGGSPLHF | TGTGCCAGCTCACCACAGACAGGGGGTGGTTCACCCCTCCACTTT
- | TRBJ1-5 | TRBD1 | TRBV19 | CASSTPSGQGAWNQPQHF | TGTGCCAGTAGTACCCCCTCGGGACAGGGGGCTTGGAATCAGCCCCAGCATTTT
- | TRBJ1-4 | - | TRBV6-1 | CASSDPDRMAEKLFF | TGTGCCAGCAGTGATCCGGACAGAATGGCCGAAAAACTGTTTTTT
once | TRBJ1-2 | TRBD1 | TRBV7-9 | CASSFPGQGYGYTF | TGTGCCAGCAGCTTCCCGGGACAGGGCTATGGCTACACCTTC
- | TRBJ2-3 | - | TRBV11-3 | CASSLGAGDTQYF | TGTGCCAGCAGCTTAGGTGCGGGGGATACGCAGTATTTT
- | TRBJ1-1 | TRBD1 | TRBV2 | CASRRQGATEAFF | TGTGCCAGCCGAAGGCAGGGGGCAACTGAAGCTTTCTTT
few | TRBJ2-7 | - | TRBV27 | CASSWPSSYEQYF | TGTGCCAGCAGTTGGCCAAGCTCCTACGAGCAGTACTTC
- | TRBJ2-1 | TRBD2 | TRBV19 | CASSRTSGGPNEQFF | TGTGCCAGTAGTAGGACTAGCGGGGGGCCCAATGAGCAGTTCTTC
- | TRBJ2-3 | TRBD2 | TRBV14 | CASSQEPGGGFSDTQYF | TGTGCCAGCAGCCAAGAACCAGGCGGGGGGTTCTCTGATACGCAGTATTTT
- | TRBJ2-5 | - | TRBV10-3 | CATGVVGGLQETQYF | TGTGCCACCGGGGTAGTAGGTGGACTCCAAGAGACCCAGTACTTC
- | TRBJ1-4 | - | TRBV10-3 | CAISEGAGNEKLFF | TGTGCCATCAGTGAGGGGGCAGGTAATGAAAAACTGTTTTTT
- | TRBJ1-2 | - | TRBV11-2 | CASSPTQRRSHGYTF | TGTGCCAGCAGCCCTACCCAGAGAAGGAGTCATGGCTACACCTTC
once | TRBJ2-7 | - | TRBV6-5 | CASSYSPRAYEQYF | TGTGCCAGCAGTTACTCACCCAGGGCCTACGAGCAGTACTTC
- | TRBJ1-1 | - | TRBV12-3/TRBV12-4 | CASSLWGVEAFF | TGTGCCAGCAGTTTATGGGGGGTTGAAGCTTTCTTT
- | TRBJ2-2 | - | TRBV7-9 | CASSLGGAGELFF | TGTGCCAGCAGCTTAGGTGGAGCCGGGGAGCTGTTTTTT
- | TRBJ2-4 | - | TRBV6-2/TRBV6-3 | CASSWTGGDIQYF | TGTGCCAGCAGCTGGACCGGGGGTGACATTCAGTACTTC
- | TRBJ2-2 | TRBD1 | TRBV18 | CASSPGTGEFGELFF | TGTGCCAGCTCACCAGGGACAGGGGAGTTCGGGGAGCTGTTTTTT
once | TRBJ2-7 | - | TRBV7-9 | CASSRGGQGHHEQYF | TGTGCCAGCAGCCGGGGGGGACAGGGTCACCACGAGCAGTACTTC
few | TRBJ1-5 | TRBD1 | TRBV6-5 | CASSRDRAGNQPQHF | TGTGCCAGCAGCCGGGACAGGGCTGGCAATCAGCCCCAGCATTTT
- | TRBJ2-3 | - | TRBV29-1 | CSVGRGIGTDTQYF | TGCAGCGTTGGGCGAGGGATCGGGACAGATACGCAGTATTTT
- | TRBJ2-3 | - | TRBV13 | CASSSVGLSRTDTQYF | TGTGCCAGCAGCTCGGTAGGACTATCCCGCACAGATACGCAGTATTTT
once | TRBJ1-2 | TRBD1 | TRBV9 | CASSYRDRDGYTF | TGTGCCAGCAGCTACCGGGACAGGGACGGCTACACCTTC
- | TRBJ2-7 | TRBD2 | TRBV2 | CASRSGGASYEQYF | TGTGCCAGCAGGAGCGGGGGGGCCTCCTACGAGCAGTACTTC
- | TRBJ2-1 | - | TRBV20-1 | CSAVNNEQFF | TGCAGTGCCGTTAACAATGAGCAGTTCTTC
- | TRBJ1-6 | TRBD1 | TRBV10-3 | CAISDREIPLHF | TGTGCCATCAGCGACAGGGAAATCCCCCTCCACTTT
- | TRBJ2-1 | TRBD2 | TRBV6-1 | CASSVMMGLAGANNEQFF | TGTGCCAGCAGTGTCATGATGGGACTAGCGGGGGCGAACAATGAGCAGTTCTTC
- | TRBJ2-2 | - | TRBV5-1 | CASSLAANTGELFF | TGCGCCAGCAGCTTGGCAGCGAACACCGGGGAGCTGTTTTTT
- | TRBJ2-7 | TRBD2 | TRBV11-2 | CASSLPLERGREQYF | TGTGCCAGCAGCTTACCACTAGAGCGGGGTCGCGAGCAGTACTTC
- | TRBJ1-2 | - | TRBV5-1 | CASSLTTGDYGYTF | TGCGCCAGCAGCCTTACTACAGGAGACTATGGCTACACCTTC
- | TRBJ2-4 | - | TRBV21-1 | CASSTPGNIQYF | TGTGCCAGCAGCACGCCAGGGAACATTCAGTACTTC
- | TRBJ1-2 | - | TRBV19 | CASIPTGLNYGYTF | TGTGCCAGTATCCCAACAGGGTTAAACTATGGCTACACCTTC
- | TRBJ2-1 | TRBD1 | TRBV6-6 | CASSSGQAREQFF | TGTGCCAGCAGTTCGGGACAGGCCAGAGAGCAGTTCTTC
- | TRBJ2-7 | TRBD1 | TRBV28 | CASSFLGGQGTYEQYF | TGTGCCAGCAGTTTTTTGGGGGGACAGGGTACCTACGAGCAGTACTTC
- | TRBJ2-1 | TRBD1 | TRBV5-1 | CASSLEGQGVYNEQFF | TGCGCCAGCAGCTTGGAGGGACAGGGAGTTTACAATGAGCAGTTCTTC
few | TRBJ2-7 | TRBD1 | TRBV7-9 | CASSRNRDRAYEQYF | TGTGCCAGCAGCCGTAACCGGGACAGGGCCTACGAGCAGTACTTC
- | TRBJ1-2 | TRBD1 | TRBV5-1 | CASSLEATGGYGYTF | TGCGCCAGCAGCTTGGAGGCTACAGGGGGCTATGGCTACACCTTC
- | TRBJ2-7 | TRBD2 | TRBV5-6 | CASSLRSGASSYEQYF | TGTGCCAGCAGCTTGCGTAGCGGGGCGAGCTCCTACGAGCAGTACTTC
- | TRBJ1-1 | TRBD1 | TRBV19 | CASSPGDRMNTEAFF | TGTGCCAGTAGCCCAGGGGACAGGATGAACACTGAAGCTTTCTTT
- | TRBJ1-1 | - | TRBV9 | CASSSSVGGTEAFF | TGTGCCAGCAGCTCCAGTGTTGGAGGGACTGAAGCTTTCTTT
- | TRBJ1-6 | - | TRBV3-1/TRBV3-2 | CASSFRSAGRSPLHF | TGTGCCAGCAGCTTTCGATCGGCAGGGCGGTCACCCCTCCACTTT
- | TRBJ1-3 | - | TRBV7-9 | CASSSPDKAGNTIYF | TGTGCCAGCAGCTCCCCCGACAAGGCTGGAAACACCATATATTTT
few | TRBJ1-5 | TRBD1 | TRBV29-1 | CSVWDRGEQPQHF | TGCAGCGTATGGGACAGGGGAGAACAGCCCCAGCATTTT
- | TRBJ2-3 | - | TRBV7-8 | CASSLVTGLVTDTQYF | TGTGCCAGCAGCTTAGTTACAGGGTTGGTCACAGATACGCAGTATTTT
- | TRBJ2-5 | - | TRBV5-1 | CASSLGTLQETQYF | TGCGCCAGCAGCTTGGGGACATTACAAGAGACCCAGTACTTC
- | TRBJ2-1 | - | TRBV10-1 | CASSEGTAKGQFF | TGCGCCAGCAGTGAGGGGACTGCAAAAGGGCAGTTCTTC
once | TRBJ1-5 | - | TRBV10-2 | CASSDFGVLNQPQHF | TGCGCCAGCAGTGACTTCGGGGTTCTCAATCAGCCCCAGCATTTT
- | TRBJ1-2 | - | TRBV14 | CASSQVESPYGYTF | TGTGCCAGCAGCCAAGTAGAGAGCCCCTATGGCTACACCTTC
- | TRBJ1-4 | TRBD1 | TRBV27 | CASSRTGVQTSLIEKLFF | TGTGCCAGCAGTCGGACAGGGGTCCAGACGTCCCTTATTGAAAAACTGTTTTTT
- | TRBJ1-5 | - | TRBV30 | CAWSRFQGGNQPQHF | TGTGCCTGGAGTCGATTTCAGGGTGGCAATCAGCCCCAGCATTTT
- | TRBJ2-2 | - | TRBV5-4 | CASSLPGSGTGELFF | TGTGCCAGCAGCTTGCCCGGTTCGGGCACCGGGGAGCTGTTTTTT
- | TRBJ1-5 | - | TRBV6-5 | CASNVFNQPQHF | TGTGCCAGCAATGTCTTCAATCAGCCCCAGCATTTT
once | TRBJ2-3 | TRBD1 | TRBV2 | CASSLDRGTDTQYF | TGTGCCAGCAGCCTGGACAGGGGGACAGATACGCAGTATTTT
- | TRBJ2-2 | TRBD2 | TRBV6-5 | CASSRDYSTGELFF | TGTGCCAGCAGCCGGGACTACAGCACCGGGGAGCTGTTTTTT
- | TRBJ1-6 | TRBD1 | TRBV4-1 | CASSQEAQGAGSPLHF | TGCGCCAGCAGCCAAGAGGCTCAGGGGGCCGGTTCACCCCTCCACTTT